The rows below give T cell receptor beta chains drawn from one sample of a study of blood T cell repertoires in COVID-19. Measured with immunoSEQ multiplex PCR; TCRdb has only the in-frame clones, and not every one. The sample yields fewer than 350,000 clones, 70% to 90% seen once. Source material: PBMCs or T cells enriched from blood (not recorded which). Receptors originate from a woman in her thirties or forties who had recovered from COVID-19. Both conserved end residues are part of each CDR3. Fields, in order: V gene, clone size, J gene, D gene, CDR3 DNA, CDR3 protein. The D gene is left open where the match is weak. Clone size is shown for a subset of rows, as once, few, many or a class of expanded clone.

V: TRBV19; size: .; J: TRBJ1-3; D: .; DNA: TGTGCCAGTAACCAGGGGCCCAGTGGTGGCACCATATATTTT; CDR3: CASNQGPSGGTIYF
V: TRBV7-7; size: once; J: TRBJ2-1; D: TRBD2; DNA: TGTGCTAGCAGCTTTTCCCCTAGCGGGGGGAACAATGAGCAGTTCTTC; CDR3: CASSFSPSGGNNEQFF
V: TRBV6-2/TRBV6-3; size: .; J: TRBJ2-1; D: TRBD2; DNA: TGTGCCAGCAGTTTCACCGGGACTAGCGGGAGGGCCGTCAATGAGCAGTTCTTC; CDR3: CASSFTGTSGRAVNEQFF
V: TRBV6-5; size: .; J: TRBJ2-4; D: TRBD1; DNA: TGTGCCAGCAGACGAACAGGGGGTGCCGACATTCAGTACTTC; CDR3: CASRRTGGADIQYF
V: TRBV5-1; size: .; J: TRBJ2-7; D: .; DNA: TGCGCCAGCAGCTTGGACGGACACGAGGCCTACGAGCAGTACTTC; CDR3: CASSLDGHEAYEQYF
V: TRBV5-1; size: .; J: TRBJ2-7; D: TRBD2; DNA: TGCGCCAGCAGTGAGCGGGAGGGCTACGAGCAGTACTTC; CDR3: CASSEREGYEQYF
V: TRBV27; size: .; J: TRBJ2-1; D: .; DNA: TGTGCCAGCAGTCCCCCGGGGGTTTCCTACAATGAGCAGTTCTTC; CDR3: CASSPPGVSYNEQFF
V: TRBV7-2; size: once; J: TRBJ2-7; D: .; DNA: TGTGCCAGCAGCGAGACAGACTACGAGCAGTACTTC; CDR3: CASSETDYEQYF
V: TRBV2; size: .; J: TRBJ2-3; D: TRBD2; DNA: TGTGCCAGCAGTGATTGGGGGACTAGCGGTAGGAATACGCAGTATTTT; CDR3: CASSDWGTSGRNTQYF
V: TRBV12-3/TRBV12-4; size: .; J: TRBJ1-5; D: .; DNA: TGTGCCAGCAGTTTAAAGTCGGGGTTGCCCCAGCATTTT; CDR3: CASSLKSGLPQHF
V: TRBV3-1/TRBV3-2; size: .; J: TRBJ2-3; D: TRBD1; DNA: TGTGCCAGCAGCCAACCCGGGACAGGAACCCCAGATACGCAGTATTTT; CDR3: CASSQPGTGTPDTQYF
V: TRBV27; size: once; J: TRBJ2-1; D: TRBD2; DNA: TGTGCCAGCAGTCCGTGGACTAGCGGGAGTAATGAGCAGTTCTTC; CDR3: CASSPWTSGSNEQFF
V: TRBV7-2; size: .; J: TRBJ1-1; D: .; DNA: TGTGCCAGCAGCCCCTCGTCCAGGTGGGGCATGAACACTGAAGCTTTCTTT; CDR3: CASSPSSRWGMNTEAFF
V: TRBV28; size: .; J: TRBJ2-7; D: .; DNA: TGTGCCAGCAGTTCCCAATCTCCCGCTAAGGGGCACTACGAGCAGTACTTC; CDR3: CASSSQSPAKGHYEQYF
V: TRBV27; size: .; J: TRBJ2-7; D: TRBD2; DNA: TGTGCCAGCAGTCTCACTAGCGGGAGCTACGAGCAGTACTTC; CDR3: CASSLTSGSYEQYF
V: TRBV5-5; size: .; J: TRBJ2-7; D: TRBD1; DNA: TGTGCCAGCAGCTTGGAGGGACAGGGCTACGAGCAGTACTTC; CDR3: CASSLEGQGYEQYF
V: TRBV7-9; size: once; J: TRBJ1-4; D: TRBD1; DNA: TGTGCCAGCAGCTACCCCGAACAGGGGGCAAATGAAAAACTGTTTTTT; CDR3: CASSYPEQGANEKLFF
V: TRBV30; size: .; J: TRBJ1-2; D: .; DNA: TGTGCCTGGAGGTACAGGAATAACTATGGCTACACCTTC; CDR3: CAWRYRNNYGYTF
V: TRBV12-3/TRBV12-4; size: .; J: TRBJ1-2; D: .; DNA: TGTGCCAGCAGTCCCAGGGGAAACTATGGCTACACCTTC; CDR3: CASSPRGNYGYTF
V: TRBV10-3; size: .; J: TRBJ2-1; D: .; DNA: TGTGCCATCAGTGGAACTAGTCGGGAGCAGTTCTTC; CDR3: CAISGTSREQFF
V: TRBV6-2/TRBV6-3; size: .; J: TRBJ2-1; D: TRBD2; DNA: TGTGCCAGCAGTTCCCGGACTAGCGGGAGAGCATACAATGAGCAGTTCTTC; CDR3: CASSSRTSGRAYNEQFF
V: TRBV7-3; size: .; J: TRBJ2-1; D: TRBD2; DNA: TGTGCCAGCAGCCTAGCGGGAGAATACAATGAGCAGTTCTTC; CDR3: CASSLAGEYNEQFF
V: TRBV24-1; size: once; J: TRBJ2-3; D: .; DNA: TGTGCCACCAGTGATCTCGGGGTTACAGGGACAGATACGCAGTATTTT; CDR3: CATSDLGVTGTDTQYF
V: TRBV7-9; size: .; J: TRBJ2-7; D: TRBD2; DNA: TGTGCCAGCAGCCTTCAAAGCATAGCGGGAGGGGGCGAGCAGTACTTC; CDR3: CASSLQSIAGGGEQYF
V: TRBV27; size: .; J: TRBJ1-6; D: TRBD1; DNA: TGTGCCAGCAGTTGGGACAGGGGTAATTCACCCCTCCACTTT; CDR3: CASSWDRGNSPLHF
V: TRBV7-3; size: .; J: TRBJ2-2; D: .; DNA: TGTGCCAGCAGCTTACTACCGAACACCGGGGAGCTGTTTTTT; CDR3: CASSLLPNTGELFF